This passage covers 4 T cell receptor beta chains from one sample sequenced in a study of blood T cell repertoires in COVID-19. Assay: immunoSEQ multiplex PCR; the TCRdb copy retains only in-frame clones and omits some. The table shows some 180,000 clones, with about 85% occurring only once. Sequencing input: peripheral blood. The source of these receptors is a woman in her sixties or seventies with acute or convalescent COVID-19.

The chain uses TRBV19 and TRBJ1-5, with 9 bases matching TRBD1. Germline lookup yields CDR1 LNHDA and CDR2 SQIVND (reference sequence). This CDR3 contains 14 residues. Trimming cost V 8 bases and J 7 bases; bases outside gene matches: 9. In DNA form, the CDR3 reads TGTGCCAGTCTGGCCGGGACAGGGTTGCAGCCCCAGCATTTT. Translating gives CASLAGTGLQPQHF.

This chain links TRBV23-1 with TRBJ1-5; unclear D gene. TRBV23-1 is treated as an ORF (open reading frame) with a function not yet certain. This CDR3 region has 16 residues. The V gene lost 4 bases and the J gene lost 2 bases, with 15 bases spanning the gap. The CDR3 nucleotides read TGCGCCAGCAGTCCTGGCCGAGACATCGGCAATCAGCCCCAGCATTTT. Translated, it gives CASSPGRDIGNQPQHF.

V gene TRBV6-1 combines with J gene TRBJ1-3; D is uncertain. The CDR3 runs 15 residues. Germline-derived CDR1 and CDR2 are MNHNS and SASEGT. The V end was cut by 0 bases, the J end by 3 bases, with 9 bases between. CDR3 nucleotide sequence: TGTGCCAGCAGTGAAGCGGGAGGGTATGGAAACACCATATATTTT. It is translated as CASSEAGGYGNTIYF.

V is TRBV29-1 and J is TRBJ2-1, with D unclear. V shed 7 bases and J shed 9 bases, with 10 bases lying between them. CDR3 length: 10 amino acids. Looked up from germline, CDR1 is SQVTM and CDR2 is ANQGSEA. The CDR3 DNA reads as TGCAGCGCTCTGAGCATTGAGCAGTTCTTC. It is translated as CSALSIEQFF.